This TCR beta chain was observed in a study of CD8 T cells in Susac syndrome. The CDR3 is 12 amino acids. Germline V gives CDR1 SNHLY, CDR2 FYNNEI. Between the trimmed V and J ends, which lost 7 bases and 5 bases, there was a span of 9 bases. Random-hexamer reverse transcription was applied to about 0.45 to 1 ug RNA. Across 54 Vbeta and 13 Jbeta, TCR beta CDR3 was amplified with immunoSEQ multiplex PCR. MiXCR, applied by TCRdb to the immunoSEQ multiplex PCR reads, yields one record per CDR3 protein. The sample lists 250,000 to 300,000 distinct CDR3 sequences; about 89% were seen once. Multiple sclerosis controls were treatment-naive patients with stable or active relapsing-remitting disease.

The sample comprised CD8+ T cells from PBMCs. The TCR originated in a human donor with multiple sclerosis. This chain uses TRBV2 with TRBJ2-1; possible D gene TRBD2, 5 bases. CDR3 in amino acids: CASMRVHNEQFF. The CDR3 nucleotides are TGTGCCAGCATGAGGGTTCACAATGAGCAGTTCTTC.